This entry is about one T cell receptor (beta chain). Its specificity is not known. The entry originates in a study of cytomegalovirus exposure and HLA in healthy donors. General study findings and limits: Reported findings show TCR beta sequences accurately forecast HLA-A and HLA-B alleles in most subjects. The study carried out a later analysis of TCR beta sequences. It associated 16,951 of them with specific HLA alleles at a false discovery rate of 0.05.

Unrecorded immune exposure was likely among donors, who were nominally healthy when sampled. PCR employed 60 Vbeta and 13 Jbeta primers. Per the original data handling: An analysis performed later counted around 86 million unique TCR beta chains (around 10 million of them shared). Repertoires were generated with immunoSEQ multiplex PCR, while TCRdb's copy carries only in-frame clones and drops some. Clone size and the V and J calls come from that table; the DNA yielded D and trimming. The repertoire includes roughly 110,000 clones, about two thirds of them detected once, and roughly 3% sits in the top ten. Sequencing input: PBMCs. This clonotype originated in a female donor in good health and CMV-seronegative.

The CDR3 DNA is TGTGCCAGCAGCTATTCATCTGGGGCCAACGTCCTGACTTTC. Encoded protein: CASSYSSGANVLTF. This sequence joins TRBV11-2 and TRBJ2-6; D not certain. V was clipped by 4 bases and J by 1 base, with 5 bases between them. This CDR3 contains 14 residues. Germline V gene lookup returns CDR1 SGHAT and CDR2 FQNNGV.